The clone carrying this T cell receptor beta chain was detected a few times. Antigen unknown. This sample was taken from a study of beta chain features in type 1 diabetes. Study context: Patients and healthy donors were similar in age, gender and cell yields.

Germline values: CDR1 SEHNR, CDR2 FQNEAQ (reference sequence). The CDR3 has 11 amino acids. Between the trimmed V and J ends, which lost 6 bases and 5 bases, there was a span of 7 bases. Study-wide results and limits: The study found moderately but significantly shorter TCRB CDR3s in all four CD4+ subsets of Type 1 diabetes patients. VDJ junctions in type 1 diabetes patients carried more deletions and fewer insertions.

Isolated RNA was reverse transcribed in full, so expressed TCRB transcripts were sequenced. Reads from naive, central memory and regulatory T cell samples averaged about 3.9 million. Here immunoSEQ multiplex PCR was the method, and the copy in TCRdb shows in-frame clones only, minus some. The sample lists about 660,000 clones, roughly an eighth occurring once. The source material was naive CD4+ T cells from blood. This chain joins TRBV7-9 and TRBJ2-5; no firm D call. This clonotype was obtained from a young man with type 1 diabetes. The CDR3 spells CASRRDETQYF. CDR3 DNA sequence: TGTGCCAGCAGAAGGGATGAGACCCAGTACTTC. Drawing the rest from reference TRBV7-9 and TRBJ2-5, the complete variable domain is DTGVSQNPRHKITKRGQNVTFRCDPISEHNRLYWYRQTLGQGPEFLTYFQNEAQLEKSRLLSDRFSAERPKGSFSTLEIQRTEQGDSAMYLCASRRDETQYFGPGTRLLVL.